One and the same sample provided the 17 T cell receptor beta chains below, sequenced in a study of identical twins. Each CDR3 protein gets one entry after TCRdb re-called the 5' RACE reads with MiXCR. The sample yields 400,000 to 500,000 distinct CDR3 sequences, about a fifth seen once. Material: naive T cells sorted from blood. Receptor source: a man aged 45 to 65 in good health.

This clonotype was detected many times. J is TRBJ2-5 and V is TRBV24-1; no firm D call. V lost 4 bases, J lost 0 bases, and 2 bases lay in between. CDR3 length: 12 amino acids. Germline CDR1 reads KGHDR; CDR2 reads SFDVKD. This chain's CDR3 is CATSDHQETQYF. The CDR3 coding sequence is TGTGCCACCAGTGACCACCAAGAGACCCAGTACTTC.

V and J are TRBV5-8 and TRBJ2-2; TRBD1 agrees at 7 bases. The CDR3 runs to 16 residues. CDR1 and CDR2 (germline): SGHTS, YDEGEE. Trimming cost V 0 bases and J 0 bases; bases outside gene matches: 2. The CDR3 loop is CASSLGTGPNTGELFF. The CDR3 bases are TGTGCCAGCAGCTTGGGGACAGGCCCGAACACCGGGGAGCTGTTTTTT.

This clonotype was counted ten times or more. The chain uses TRBV20-1 and TRBJ2-5; 8 nucleotides align to TRBD2. The CDR3 has 14 residues. The V gene's germline CDR1 is DFQATT and CDR2 SNEGSKA (reference sequence). V shed 1 base, J shed 5 bases, and the junction held 6 bases outside the gene matches. In DNA, the CDR3 is TGCAGTGCTAGAGGGGGACTAGGTTCTGAGACCCAGTACTTC. Translated: CSARGGLGSETQYF.

A few counts support this clonotype. The chain is built from TRBV20-1 and TRBJ2-3; TRBD2 aligns across 11 bases. The CDR3 loop spans 16 amino acids. After removal of 3 bases from V and 4 bases from J, the junction contained 9 bases not matched to a gene. CDR1 and CDR2 from the germline V gene are DFQATT and SNEGSKA (reference sequence). DNA for the CDR3: TGCAGTGCTAGTCCCGTAGCGGGAGGGCCGTCAGATACGCAGTATTTT. The encoded protein is CSASPVAGGPSDTQYF.

The V gene is TRBV21-1, the J gene TRBJ1-1; TRBD1 is taken as the D call from the table, unchecked against the DNA. TRBV21-1 is described as a pseudogene. The CDR3 runs to 12 residues. In DNA, the CDR3 is TGTGCCAGCACCCGGTGGCCCACTGAAGCTTTCTTT. Its translation is CASTRWPTEAFF.

Ten or more counts support this clonotype. The J gene is TRBJ1-1, the V gene TRBV6-5; D unclear. V lost 2 bases, J lost 4 bases, and 11 bases lay in between. Germline CDR1 and CDR2: MNHEY and SVGAGI. The CDR3 runs to 14 residues. For the CDR3, the DNA is TGTGCCAGCAGTTACGCAGGTCGAGGCACTGAAGCTTTCTTT. Translation gives CASSYAGRGTEAFF.

The chain combines TRBV20-1 with TRBJ2-3; 10 nucleotides line up with TRBD2. After removal of 0 bases from V and 5 bases from J, the junction contained 11 bases not matched to a gene. Germline CDR1 is DFQATT and CDR2 is SNEGSKA (reference sequence). The CDR3 length is 17 residues. CDR3 in amino acids: CSARDPLLAGGRDTQYF. The CDR3 DNA sequence: TGCAGTGCTAGAGATCCCCTATTAGCGGGAGGAAGAGATACGCAGTATTTT.

This clonotype has a count of ten or more. This chain uses TRBV7-2 with TRBJ2-1, with unresolved D. Germline V gives CDR1 SGHTA, CDR2 FQGNSA. This CDR3 contains 12 residues. Trimming cost V 4 bases and J 5 bases, with 6 bases left between them. CDR3 DNA sequence: TGTGCCAGCAGCTGGGGTCACAATGAGCAGTTCTTC. Translated, it gives CASSWGHNEQFF. The full variable domain, completed using reference TRBV7-2 and TRBJ2-1, is GAGVSQSPSNKVTEKGKDVELRCDPISGHTALYWYRQSLGQGLEFLIYFQGNSAPDKSGLPSDRFSAERTGGSVSTLTIQRTQQEDSAVYLCASSWGHNEQFFGPGTRLTVL.

This clonotype was seen only a few times. This chain joins TRBV19 and TRBJ2-7; perhaps TRBD1 as D (6 bases). V was shortened by 5 bases and J by 0 bases, with 11 bases between the two germline ends. Germline values: CDR1 LNHDA, CDR2 SQIVND (reference sequence). The CDR3 has 14 residues. CDR3 protein: CASSPQGISYEQYF. For the CDR3, the DNA is TGTGCCAGTAGTCCGCAGGGGATCTCCTACGAGCAGTACTTC. Together with reference TRBV19 and TRBJ2-7, the CDR3 gives the full variable domain: DGGITQSPKYLFRKEGQNVTLSCEQNLNHDAMYWYRQDPGQGLRLIYYSQIVNDFQKGDIAEGYSVSREKKESFPLTVTSAQKNPTAFYLCASSPQGISYEQYFGPGTRLTVT.

At least ten counts were recorded for this clonotype. V usage is TRBV6-2 or TRBV6-3 and J usage is TRBJ2-4; D may match TRBD1 or TRBD2 (6 bases each). CDR1 and CDR2 from the germline V gene are MNHEY and SVGEGT. There are 16 residues in the CDR3. The V end was cut by 0 bases, the J end by 4 bases, with 13 bases between. CDR3 sequence reads: CASSYSRDKQKNIQYF. As DNA, the CDR3 is TGTGCCAGCAGTTACTCGCGGGACAAACAGAAAAACATTCAGTACTTC.

The chain uses TRBV29-1 and TRBJ2-2; 10 positions agree with TRBD1. Germline CDR1 reads SQVTM; CDR2 reads ANQGSEA. The CDR3 has 14 residues. V was clipped by 6 bases and J by 6 bases; unmatched bases: 7. The CDR3 reads CSVAFGTGAGELFF. The CDR3 DNA sequence: TGCAGCGTAGCCTTCGGGACAGGGGCCGGGGAGCTGTTTTTT.

This clonotype was counted ten times or more. The chain uses TRBV12-3 or TRBV12-4 and TRBJ1-2, with D possibly TRBD1 on 6 matching bases. The V and J ends lost 6 bases and 2 bases respectively, with 13 bases between them. This CDR3 has 14 amino acids. The CDR3 region has the DNA TGTGCCAGCAGGGCTGACAGGCGGAACTATGGCTACACCTTC. This sequence encodes CASRADRRNYGYTF.

The chain links TRBV24-1 to TRBJ2-7; no clear D. This CDR3 region has 13 residues. CDR1 is KGHDR and CDR2 is SFDVKD in the germline V gene. V was clipped by 9 bases and J by 2 bases, with 13 bases between them. The CDR3 sequence is CATESPFTYEQYF. In nucleotides, the CDR3 is TGTGCCACCGAGTCTCCGTTTACCTACGAGCAGTACTTC.

The genes are TRBV20-1 and TRBJ2-1, with a possible D match to TRBD2 (6 bases). CDR1 is DFQATT and CDR2 is SNEGSKA in the germline V gene (reference sequence). CDR3 length equals 15 residues. Trimming took 0 bases from V and 7 from J, leaving 16 bases between them. Written as DNA, the CDR3 is TGCAGTGCTAGAGATCGGGCTGGGGGGTTGAATGAGCAGTTCTTC. Residues: CSARDRAGGLNEQFF.

This rearrangement joins TRBV29-1 to TRBJ1-1, with a tentative D call TRBD1 (5 bases). V was trimmed by 7 bases and J by 0 bases, leaving 9 bases between them. In germline, CDR1 is SQVTM, CDR2 ANQGSEA. The CDR3 extends over 12 amino acids. The CDR3 loop reads CSAWGMNTEAFF. The CDR3 DNA follows: TGCAGCGCTTGGGGGATGAACACTGAAGCTTTCTTT.

There are a few counts of this clonotype. The rearrangement joins TRBV15 to TRBJ2-1, with 16 bases identical to TRBD2. The CDR3 is 19 residues long. J gave up 0 bases and V 3 bases, and 5 bases lay outside the gene matches. Germline CDR1 and CDR2: LNHNV and YYDKDF (reference sequence). The CDR3 protein is CATSSLGLAGGPSYNEQFF. The CDR3 bases are TGTGCCACCAGCAGCCTGGGACTAGCGGGAGGGCCCTCCTACAATGAGCAGTTCTTC.

The chain employs TRBV7-8 and TRBJ2-5; 8 positions match TRBD1. V was pared by 2 bases and J by 1 base, with 9 bases of the junction left unmatched. CDR1 SGHVS and CDR2 FQNEAQ come from the germline V gene. There are 17 residues in the CDR3. The CDR3 spells CASSLYPGQVLQETQYF. In DNA form, the CDR3 reads TGTGCCAGCAGCTTATATCCGGGACAGGTTCTCCAAGAGACCCAGTACTTC.